This T cell receptor (beta chain) was sequenced for a study of cytomegalovirus exposure and HLA in healthy donors. The V gene's germline CDR1 is LNHDA and CDR2 SQIVND (reference sequence). The length of the CDR3 is 15 residues. For this clone: One end of the junction does not line up with germline, which may come from a read error.

This PCR relied on a set of 60 Vbeta primers and 13 Jbeta primers. Measured with immunoSEQ multiplex PCR; TCRdb has only the in-frame clones, and not every one. The sample includes about 88,000 clones. The chain couples TRBV19 to TRBJ1-5; possibly TRBD1 for D (5 bases). The receptor's source is a girl aged 5 to 17 in good health and CMV-seropositive. Sequencing was done on a sample of PBMCs. In DNA, the CDR3 is TGTGCCAGTAGTGTTTACAGGCATAGCAATCAGCACCAGCATTTT. This sequence encodes CASSVYRHSNQHQHF.